This entry concerns a single T cell receptor beta chain. Measured with immunoSEQ multiplex PCR; TCRdb has only the in-frame clones, and not every one. Of 90,000 to 150,000 clones listed, roughly 92% are singletons. Germline CDR1 is GTSNPN and CDR2 is SVGIG (reference sequence). This CDR3 comprises 13 residues. Trimming took off 2 bases at V and 8 bases at J, with 13 bases between the two ends. This record belongs to a study of T cell changes during pregnancy in multiple sclerosis. The clonotype comes from a female donor with multiple sclerosis, enrolled in a pregnancy study. Specimen: peripheral blood, collected before pregnancy. The genes are TRBV30 and TRBJ2-1, with D perhaps TRBD2 (6 bases). This CDR3 is CAWSPSTSHEQFF. The DNA for the CDR3 is TGTGCCTGGAGTCCCTCTACTAGCCATGAGCAGTTCTTC. The variable domain in full, completed from reference TRBV30 and TRBJ2-1, reads SQTIHQWPATLVQPVGSPLSLECTVEGTSNPNLYWYRQAAGRGLQLLFYSVGIGQISSEVPQNLSASRPQDRQFILSSKKLLLSDSGFYLCAWSPSTSHEQFFGPGTRLTVL.